The 32 T cell receptor beta chains below come from one sample, sequenced in a study of blood T cell repertoires in COVID-19. Profiling relied on immunoSEQ multiplex PCR, and the TCRdb table lists in-frame clones only, not all of them. Of 130,000 or so clones detected, more than 80% appear once; the ten largest clones hold 4.3%. The sample consisted of peripheral blood. Source of these receptors: a human donor in a cohort sampled during active COVID-19.

J is TRBJ2-1 and V is TRBV24-1; possible D gene TRBD1, 5 bases. Germline V gene sequence: CDR1 KGHDR, CDR2 SFDVKD. The CDR3 runs to 13 residues. The V end was cut by 4 bases, the J end by 13 bases, with 16 bases between. CDR3 coding DNA: TGTGCCACCAGTGAAAGGGGTCTTTCCCCTCAGTTCTTC. It translates to CATSERGLSPQFF.

The chain combines TRBV6-4 with TRBJ2-7, with 9 bases fitting TRBD2. After removal of 6 bases from V and 1 base from J, the junction contained 13 bases not matched to a gene. This CDR3 has 17 amino acids. CDR1 and CDR2 (germline): MRHNA, SNTAGT. The CDR3 loop is CASSPDGTAGGSYEQYV. In DNA, the CDR3 is TGTGCCAGCAGCCCTGACGGGACAGCGGGAGGTTCCTACGAGCAGTACGTC.

The chain employs TRBV19 and TRBJ1-1; TRBD1 agrees at 8 bases. Trimming took 4 bases from V and 1 from J; bases not matched to a gene: 2. Germline CDR1 is LNHDA and CDR2 is SQIVND (reference sequence). The CDR3 has 14 residues. The CDR3 here is CASSTGQENTEAFF. CDR3 sequence (DNA): TGTGCCAGTAGTACGGGACAGGAGAACACTGAAGCTTTCTTT.

The chain employs TRBV2 and TRBJ2-3, with a possible D match to TRBD2 (5 bases). Germline V gives CDR1 SNHLY, CDR2 FYNNEI. The CDR3 runs 17 residues. Trimming cost V 6 bases and J 4 bases, with 23 bases left between them. CDR3 DNA sequence: TGTGCCAGCAGGGAGCGTCCCCCGGACCCGAGGGCAGATACGCAGTATTTT. Translating gives CASRERPPDPRADTQYF.

V and J are TRBV6-1 and TRBJ2-6; unclear D gene. Germline CDR1 MNHNS, CDR2 SASEGT. This CDR3 contains 15 residues. The V and J ends lost 2 bases and 0 bases respectively, with 5 bases between them. In nucleotides, the CDR3 is TGTGCCAGCAGTGAACAAAACTCTGGGGCCAACGTCCTGACTTTC. It codes for CASSEQNSGANVLTF.

The V and J genes are TRBV18 and TRBJ2-5, with 7 positions matching TRBD1. Germline V gene sequence: CDR1 KGHSH, CDR2 LQKENI. Trimming at V came to 2 bases and at J to 2 bases, leaving 5 bases not matched to a gene. The CDR3 spans 15 residues. DNA of the CDR3: TGTGCCAGCTCACCAACCGGGACAGCTCAAGAGACCCAGTACTTC. Translation: CASSPTGTAQETQYF.

This clone turned up a few times. This rearrangement joins TRBV7-2 to TRBJ1-1, with 7 positions matching TRBD1. Germline-derived CDR1 and CDR2 are SGHTA and FQGNSA. V lost 3 bases and J lost 5; bases outside the gene matches: 9. This CDR3 has 15 residues. CDR3 residues: CASSFTGAARTEAFF. CDR3 coding DNA: TGTGCCAGCAGCTTTACAGGGGCTGCGCGGACTGAAGCTTTCTTT.

V gene TRBV6-2 or TRBV6-3 combines with J gene TRBJ1-4; 7 positions agree with TRBD1. The junction had 4 bases not matched to a gene; V was cut back by 0 bases and J by 3 bases. Germline values: CDR1 MNHEY, CDR2 SVGEGT. CDR3 length: 16 amino acids. The CDR3 protein is CASSYSTGAPNEKLFF. In nucleotides, the CDR3 is TGTGCCAGCAGTTACTCAACAGGGGCGCCTAATGAAAAACTGTTTTTT.

V usage is TRBV10-1 and J usage is TRBJ1-2, with 9 bases that match TRBD1. From germline, CDR1 is WNHNN and CDR2 SYGVQD (reference sequence). Trimming cost V 7 bases and J 0 bases; bases outside gene matches: 18. This CDR3 contains 19 residues. CDR3 DNA: TGCGCCAGCAACAGAGGTGACTCGGACAGGGGCGTAGCTAACTATGGCTACACCTTC. This encodes CASNRGDSDRGVANYGYTF.

This clone was seen a single time. V gene TRBV7-2 combines with J gene TRBJ1-2, with 7 nucleotides matching TRBD1. Germline V gene lookup returns CDR1 SGHTA and CDR2 FQGNSA. V was pared by 3 bases and J by 2 bases, with 9 bases of the junction left unmatched. The CDR3 consists of 16 residues. Here the CDR3 reads CASSFLRGRVNYGYTF. The CDR3 coding sequence is TGTGCCAGCAGCTTCCTGAGGGGGCGCGTAAACTATGGCTACACCTTC.

This chain joins TRBV5-1 and TRBJ2-3, with 9 positions matching TRBD2. In germline, CDR1 is SGHRS, CDR2 YFSETQ. CDR3 length: 15 residues. With 4 bases clipped from V and 2 bases from J, the junction kept 5 bases outside the gene matches. Here the CDR3 DNA reads TGCGCCAGCAGCCTGGAGCGGGGGGACACAGATACGCAGTATTTT. Protein sequence: CASSLERGDTDTQYF. Full variable domain (rest looked up from reference TRBV5-1 and TRBJ2-3): KAGVTQTPRYLIKTRGQQVTLSCSPISGHRSVSWYQQTPGQGLQFLFEYFSETQRNKGNFPGRFSGRQFSNSRSEMNVSTLELGDSALYLCASSLERGDTDTQYFGPGTRLTVL.

This sequence joins TRBV19 and TRBJ2-2, with a tentative D call TRBD2 (5 bases). V was shortened by 11 bases and J by 1 base, with 11 bases between the two germline ends. The germline V gene has CDR1 LNHDA and CDR2 SQIVND (reference sequence). This CDR3 is 13 amino acids long. CDR3 residues: CAATEENTGELFF. CDR3 DNA: TGTGCCGCGACGGAGGAGAACACCGGGGAGCTGTTTTTT.

A note on this clone: The sample carries other DNA sequences with the same CDR3. The CDR3 region has the DNA TGCGCCAGCAGTTGGGACAGCATGAACACTGAAGCTTTCTTT. Protein product: CASSWDSMNTEAFF. The V call is TRBV5-1, the J call TRBJ1-1; 7 nucleotides match TRBD1. Germline assignment: CDR1 SGHRS and CDR2 YFSETQ. Trimming cost V 5 bases and J 0 bases; bases outside gene matches: 4. This CDR3 is built from 14 residues.

This clone was detected only once. The chain carries TRBV5-1 and TRBJ2-3, with D uncertain. Germline V lookup: CDR1 SGHRS, CDR2 YFSETQ. The V end was cut by 3 bases, the J end by 1 base, with 9 bases between. This CDR3 spans 14 amino acids. The CDR3 is CASSSLVGTDTQYF. The CDR3 coding sequence is TGCGCCAGCAGCTCCCTAGTGGGCACAGATACGCAGTATTTT.

J is TRBJ2-3 and V is TRBV5-6; D not resolved. The V end was cut by 0 bases, the J end by 0 bases, with 5 bases between. Germline CDR1 and CDR2: SGHDT and YYEEEE. The CDR3 has 14 amino acids. The CDR3 loop reads CASSLGQSTDTQYF. CDR3 bases: TGTGCCAGCAGCTTGGGGCAGAGCACAGATACGCAGTATTTT.

The chain couples TRBV11-3 to TRBJ2-5; D perhaps matches TRBD1 (6 bases). From germline, CDR1 is SGHNT and CDR2 YENEEA. The CDR3 extends over 14 amino acids. The V gene lost 4 bases and the J gene lost 5 bases, with 14 bases spanning the gap. The CDR3: CASSSGANRETQYF. Written as DNA, the CDR3 is TGTGCCAGCAGCTCAGGGGCTAATAGGGAGACCCAGTACTTC.

J is TRBJ2-1 and V is TRBV5-1, with 8 bases matching TRBD2. The CDR3 has 15 amino acids. Germline V gene sequence: CDR1 SGHRS, CDR2 YFSETQ. Losses at the gene ends were 6 bases for V and 3 bases for J; bases not matched to a gene: 8. CDR3 nucleotide sequence: TGCGCCAGCACCCCGGGGGGGCAGGTCTACAATGAGCAGTTCTTC. It encodes CASTPGGQVYNEQFF.

The table lists this clone with a count of one. This chain uses TRBV15 with TRBJ2-6, with 7 positions matching TRBD1. The germline CDR1 and CDR2 sequences are LNHNV and YYDKDF (reference sequence). Unmatched junction bases numbered 10, after V lost 5 bases and J lost 0 bases. This CDR3 contains 18 residues. CDR3 residues: CATSARTGISSGANVLTF. The DNA for the CDR3 is TGTGCCACCAGCGCCCGGACAGGCATTAGCTCTGGGGCCAACGTCCTGACTTTC.

The rearrangement uses TRBV25-1 and TRBJ1-2, with D hard to call. V lost 2 bases and J 3 bases, leaving 13 bases between the germline ends. Germline CDR1 MGHDK, CDR2 SYGVNS. The CDR3 length is 15 residues. The CDR3 bases are TGTGCCAGCAGTGAAGGAAGTGGGCAGTACTATGGCTACACCTTC. Translated: CASSEGSGQYYGYTF.

The chain carries TRBV28 and TRBJ2-2; 7 bases are shared with TRBD2. Trimming at V came to 2 bases and at J to 6 bases, leaving 3 bases not matched to a gene. Germline loops: CDR1 MDHEN, CDR2 SYDVKM. The CDR3 is 14 residues long. The CDR3 protein is CASSLGGRAGELFF. Written as DNA, the CDR3 is TGTGCCAGCAGTTTAGGGGGGAGGGCCGGGGAGCTGTTTTTT.

This clone was observed a handful of times. The rearrangement uses TRBV7-2 and TRBJ2-7; a possible D gene is TRBD1 (6 bases). Germline values: CDR1 SGHTA, CDR2 FQGNSA. The V and J ends lost 5 bases and 7 bases respectively, with 15 bases between them. The CDR3 totals 13 residues. CDR3: CASSRSGAWEQYF. The CDR3 nucleotides are TGTGCCAGCAGCCGCTCAGGGGCATGGGAGCAGTACTTC.

As regards this clone: Additional DNA sequences in this sample encode the identical CDR3. The gene calls are TRBV3-1 (or the pseudogene TRBV3-2) and TRBJ1-3; 10 bases line up with TRBD1. The J segment lost 7 bases and the V segment lost 4 bases, leaving 1 base of the junction unmatched. There are 13 residues in the CDR3. Germline CDR1 and CDR2: LGHDT and YNNKEL (reference sequence). The CDR3 protein is CASSPGQGNTIYF. Here the CDR3 DNA reads TGTGCCAGCAGCCCGGGACAGGGGAACACCATATATTTT.

The chain uses TRBV30 and TRBJ2-1; 8 bases line up with TRBD2. Germline CDR1 GTSNPN, CDR2 SVGIG (reference sequence). The CDR3 runs 16 residues. The V segment lost 0 bases and the J segment 4 bases; nucleotides outside the gene matches: 8. The CDR3 reads CAWSVYRGGPYNEQFF. The CDR3 bases are TGTGCCTGGAGTGTATATCGGGGGGGGCCATACAATGAGCAGTTCTTC.

The chain employs TRBV11-1 and TRBJ2-3; 7 bases align to TRBD2. Germline-derived CDR1 and CDR2 are SGHAT and FQDESV (reference sequence). V shed 5 bases, J shed 0 bases, and the junction held 5 bases outside the gene matches. The CDR3 totals 15 residues. CDR3 region: CASSPKRGSTDTQYF. The CDR3 DNA is TGTGCCAGCAGCCCTAAGCGGGGAAGCACAGATACGCAGTATTTT.

This clone was observed a single time. V and J are TRBV7-8 and TRBJ2-7; tentative D call: TRBD2 (7 bases). V was trimmed by 5 bases and J by 2 bases, leaving 13 bases between them. The CDR3 totals 14 residues. The germline V gene has CDR1 SGHVS and CDR2 FQNEAQ. CDR3 protein: CASSQRGGTYEQYF. The CDR3 DNA reads TGTGCCAGCAGCCAGAGGGGGGGGACCTACGAGCAGTACTTC.

The CDR3 sequence is CSARESYGYTF. Here the CDR3 DNA reads TGCAGTGCTAGAGAGAGCTATGGCTACACCTTC. The chain carries TRBV20-1 and TRBJ1-2; no reliable D call. V was cut by 0 bases and J by 4 bases, with 3 bases left in between. Germline CDR1 reads DFQATT; CDR2 reads SNEGSKA (reference sequence). This CDR3 region has 11 residues.

The chain recombines TRBV19 with TRBJ2-3; maybe TRBD1 (6 bases). Trimming cost V 3 bases and J 5 bases, with 18 bases left between them. The CDR3 spans 16 residues. CDR1 LNHDA and CDR2 SQIVND come from the germline V gene (reference sequence). The CDR3 sequence: CASSILGRGVKDTQYF. As DNA, the CDR3 is TGTGCCAGTAGTATTCTCGGCAGGGGCGTCAAAGATACGCAGTATTTT.

The chain has TRBV27 and TRBJ1-1; D unresolved. Germline CDR1 and CDR2: MNHEY and SMNVEV (reference sequence). Trimming pared 3 bases from V and 5 bases from J, leaving 4 bases between. This CDR3 region has 11 residues. The chain's CDR3 is CASSFGTEAFF. The CDR3 nucleotides are TGTGCCAGCAGTTTCGGGACTGAAGCTTTCTTT.

V gene TRBV7-8 combines with J gene TRBJ1-5, with D possibly TRBD1 on 5 matching bases. The CDR3 spans 15 residues. CDR1 and CDR2 (germline): SGHVS, FQNEAQ. V was clipped by 5 bases and J by 7 bases, with 18 bases between them. The CDR3 DNA sequence: TGTGCCAGCAGCGCCACCCGGGGGGTTGCCCAGCCCCAGCATTTT. It translates to CASSATRGVAQPQHF.

CDR3 residues: CASSLDGGRGEKLFF. The CDR3 DNA is TGTGCCAGCAGCTTAGATGGTGGGCGTGGGGAAAAACTGTTTTTT. The rearrangement joins TRBV11-2 to TRBJ1-4; D unresolved. This CDR3 spans 15 amino acids. Germline CDR1 and CDR2: SGHAT and FQNNGV. The germline V and J ends were trimmed by 0 bases and 8 bases, with 13 bases remaining between them.

V and J are TRBV5-4 and TRBJ2-1; TRBD2 aligns across 9 bases. The CDR3 extends over 16 amino acids. Germline V gene sequence: CDR1 SGHNT, CDR2 YYREEE (reference sequence). Germline trimming cut 0 bases from V and 8 bases from J; bases unmatched to any gene: 9. The CDR3 sequence: CASSLGASGRSHEQFF. CDR3 nucleotides: TGTGCCAGCAGCTTGGGAGCCAGCGGGAGGTCTCATGAGCAGTTCTTC.

The genes are TRBV7-9 and TRBJ2-5; D ambiguous. V lost 1 base, J lost 5 bases, and 8 bases lay in between. The CDR3 contains 13 residues. Germline-derived CDR1 and CDR2 are SEHNR and FQNEAQ (reference sequence). CDR3 sequence reads: CASSLGARETQYF. The CDR3 DNA sequence: TGTGCCAGCAGCTTAGGTGCCCGGGAGACCCAGTACTTC.